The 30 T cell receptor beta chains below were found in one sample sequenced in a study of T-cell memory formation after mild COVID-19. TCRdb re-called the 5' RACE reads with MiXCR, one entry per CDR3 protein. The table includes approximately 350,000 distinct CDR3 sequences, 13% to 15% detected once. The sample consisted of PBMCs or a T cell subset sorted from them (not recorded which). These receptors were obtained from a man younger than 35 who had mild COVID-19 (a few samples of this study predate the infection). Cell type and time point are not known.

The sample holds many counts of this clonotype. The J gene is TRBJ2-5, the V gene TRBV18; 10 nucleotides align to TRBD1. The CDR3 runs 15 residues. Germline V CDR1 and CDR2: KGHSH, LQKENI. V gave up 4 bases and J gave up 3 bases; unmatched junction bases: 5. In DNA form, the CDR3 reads TGTGCCAGCTCACTTTGGGACAGGGGCGAAGAGACCCAGTACTTC. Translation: CASSLWDRGEETQYF.

The CDR3 DNA follows: TGTGCCAGCAGTCCCAAACTCTGGACAGGGGATCCCGGGGAGCTGTTTTTT. Amino acids: CASSPKLWTGDPGELFF. The V and J genes are TRBV6-4 and TRBJ2-2; 9 bases fit TRBD1. The V segment lost 5 bases and the J segment 6 bases; nucleotides outside the gene matches: 13. The CDR3 runs 17 residues. From germline, CDR1 is MRHNA and CDR2 SNTAGT.

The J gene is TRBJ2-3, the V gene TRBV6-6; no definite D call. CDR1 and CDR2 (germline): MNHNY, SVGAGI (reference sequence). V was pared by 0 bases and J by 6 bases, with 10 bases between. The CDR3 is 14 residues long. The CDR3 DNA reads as TGTGCCAGCAGTTACTCGACGGATCTTGATACGCAGTATTTT. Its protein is CASSYSTDLDTQYF.

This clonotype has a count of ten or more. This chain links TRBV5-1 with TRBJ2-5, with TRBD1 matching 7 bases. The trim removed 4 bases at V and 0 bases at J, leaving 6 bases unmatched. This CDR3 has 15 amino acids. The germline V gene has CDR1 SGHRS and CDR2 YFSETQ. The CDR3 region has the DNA TGCGCCAGCAGCCGGAGACAGGGCGACCAAGAGACCCAGTACTTC. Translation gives CASSRRQGDQETQYF.

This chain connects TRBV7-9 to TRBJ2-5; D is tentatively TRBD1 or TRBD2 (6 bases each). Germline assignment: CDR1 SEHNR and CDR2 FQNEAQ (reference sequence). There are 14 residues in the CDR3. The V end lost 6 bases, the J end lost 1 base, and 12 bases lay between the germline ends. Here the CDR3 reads CASSTRDTQETQYF. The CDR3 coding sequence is TGTGCCAGCAGTACGCGGGACACCCAAGAGACCCAGTACTTC.

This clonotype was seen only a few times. CDR3 amino acids: CASSLGLGLAGETSYEQYF. CDR3 coding DNA: TGTGCCAGCAGCTTAGGGCTGGGACTAGCGGGGGAGACCTCCTACGAGCAGTACTTC. V usage is TRBV7-9 and J usage is TRBJ2-7; TRBD2 matches at 14 bases. Unmatched junction bases numbered 8, after V lost 1 base and J lost 0 bases. This CDR3 has 19 amino acids. Germline V gives CDR1 SEHNR, CDR2 FQNEAQ (reference sequence).

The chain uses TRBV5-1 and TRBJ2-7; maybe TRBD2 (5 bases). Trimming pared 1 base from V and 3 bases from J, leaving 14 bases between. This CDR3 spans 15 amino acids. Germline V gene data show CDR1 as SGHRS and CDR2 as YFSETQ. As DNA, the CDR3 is TGCGCCAGCAGCTTGAGGAGGATGGCAGGCTACGAGCAGTACTTC. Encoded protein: CASSLRRMAGYEQYF.

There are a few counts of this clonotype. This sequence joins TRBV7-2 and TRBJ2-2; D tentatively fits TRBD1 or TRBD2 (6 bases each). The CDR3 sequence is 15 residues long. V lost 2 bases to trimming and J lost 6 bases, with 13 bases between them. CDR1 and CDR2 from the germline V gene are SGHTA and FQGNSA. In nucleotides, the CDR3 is TGTGCCAGCAGCTTATGGGGGGCGGTAGCCGGGGAGCTGTTTTTT. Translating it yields CASSLWGAVAGELFF.

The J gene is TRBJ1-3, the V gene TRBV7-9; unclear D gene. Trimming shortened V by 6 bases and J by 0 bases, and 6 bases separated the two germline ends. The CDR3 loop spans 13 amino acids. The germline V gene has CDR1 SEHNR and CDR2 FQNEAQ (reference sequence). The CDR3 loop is CASRESSGNTIYF. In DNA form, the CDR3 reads TGTGCCAGCAGGGAATCCTCTGGAAACACCATATATTTT.

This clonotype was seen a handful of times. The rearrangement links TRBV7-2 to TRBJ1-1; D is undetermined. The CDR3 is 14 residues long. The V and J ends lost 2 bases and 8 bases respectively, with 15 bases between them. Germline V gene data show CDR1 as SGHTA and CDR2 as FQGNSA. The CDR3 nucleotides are TGTGCCAGCAGCTTATATACCGTCCTCCCGGAAGCTTTCTTT. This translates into CASSLYTVLPEAFF. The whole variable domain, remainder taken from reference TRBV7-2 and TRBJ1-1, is GAGVSQSPSNKVTEKGKDVELRCDPISGHTALYWYRQSLGQGLEFLIYFQGNSAPDKSGLPSDRFSAERTGGSVSTLTIQRTQQEDSAVYLCASSLYTVLPEAFFGQGTRLTVV.

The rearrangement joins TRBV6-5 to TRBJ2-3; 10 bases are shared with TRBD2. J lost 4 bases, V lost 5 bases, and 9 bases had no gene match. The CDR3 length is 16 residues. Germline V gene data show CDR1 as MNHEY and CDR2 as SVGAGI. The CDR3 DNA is TGTGCCAGCAGTAACCTAGCGGGGGACTTCTCAGATACGCAGTATTTT. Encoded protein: CASSNLAGDFSDTQYF.

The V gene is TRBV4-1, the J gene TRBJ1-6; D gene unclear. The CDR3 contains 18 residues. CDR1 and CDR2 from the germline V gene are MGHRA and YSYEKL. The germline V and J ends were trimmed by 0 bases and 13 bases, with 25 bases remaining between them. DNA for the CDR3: TGCGCCAGCAGCCAAGAACGGTCTTTGTCGGCAGGCAAGATGCCCCTCCACTTT. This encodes CASSQERSLSAGKMPLHF.

CDR3: CASSPPDRAHTEAFF. In DNA form, the CDR3 reads TGTGCCAGCAGCCCCCCCGACCGGGCCCACACTGAAGCTTTCTTT. The chain uses TRBV7-9 and TRBJ1-1; the D is unclear. Per the germline V gene, CDR1 is SEHNR and CDR2 is FQNEAQ (reference sequence). Trimming stripped 5 bases from V and 3 bases from J, with 16 bases between. The length of the CDR3 is 15 residues.

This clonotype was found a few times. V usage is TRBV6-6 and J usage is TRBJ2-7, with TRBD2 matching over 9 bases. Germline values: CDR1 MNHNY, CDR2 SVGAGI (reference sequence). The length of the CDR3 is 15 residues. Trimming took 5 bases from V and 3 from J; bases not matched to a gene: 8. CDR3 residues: CASSTPQRGVYEQYV. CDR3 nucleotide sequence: TGTGCCAGCAGTACCCCCCAGCGGGGGGTCTACGAGCAGTACGTC.

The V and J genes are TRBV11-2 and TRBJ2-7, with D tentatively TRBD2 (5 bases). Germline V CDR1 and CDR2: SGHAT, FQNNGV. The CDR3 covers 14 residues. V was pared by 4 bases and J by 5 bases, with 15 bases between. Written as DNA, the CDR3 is TGTGCCAGCAGCTCCCCACGGGGTCGGCACGAGCAGTACTTC. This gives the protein CASSSPRGRHEQYF.

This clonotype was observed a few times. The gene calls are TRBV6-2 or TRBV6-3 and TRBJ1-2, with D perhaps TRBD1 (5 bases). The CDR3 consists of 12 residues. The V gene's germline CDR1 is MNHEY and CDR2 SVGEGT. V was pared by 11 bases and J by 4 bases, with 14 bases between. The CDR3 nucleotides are TGTGCCTCCGGGGGAACTTTCTATGGCTACACCTTC. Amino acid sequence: CASGGTFYGYTF.

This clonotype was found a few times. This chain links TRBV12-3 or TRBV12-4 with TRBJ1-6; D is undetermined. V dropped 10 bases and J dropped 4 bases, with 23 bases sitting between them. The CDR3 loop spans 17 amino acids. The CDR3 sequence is CATLPAGKAAYNSPLHF. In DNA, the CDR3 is TGTGCCACCCTCCCCGCGGGCAAAGCGGCATATAATTCACCCCTCCACTTT.

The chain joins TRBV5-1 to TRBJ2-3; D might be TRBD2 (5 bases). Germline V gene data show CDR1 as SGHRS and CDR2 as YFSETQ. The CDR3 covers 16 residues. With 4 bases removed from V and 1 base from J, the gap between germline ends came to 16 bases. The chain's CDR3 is CASSERPVGGTDTQYF. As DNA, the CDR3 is TGCGCCAGCAGCGAGAGACCCGTCGGGGGCACAGATACGCAGTATTTT.

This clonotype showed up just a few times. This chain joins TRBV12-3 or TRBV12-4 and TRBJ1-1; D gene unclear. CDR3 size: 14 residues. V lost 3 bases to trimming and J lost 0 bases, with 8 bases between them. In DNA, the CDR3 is TGTGCCAGCAGTTTTGGGGTCATGAACACTGAAGCTTTCTTT. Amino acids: CASSFGVMNTEAFF.

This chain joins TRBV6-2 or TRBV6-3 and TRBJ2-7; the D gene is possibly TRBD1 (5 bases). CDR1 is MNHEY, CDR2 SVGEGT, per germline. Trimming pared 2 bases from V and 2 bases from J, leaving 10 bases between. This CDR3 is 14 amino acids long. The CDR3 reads CASSYNAGPYEQYF. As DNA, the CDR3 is TGTGCCAGCAGTTACAATGCAGGGCCCTACGAGCAGTACTTC.

CDR3: CRAGGAGELFF. The CDR3 coding sequence is TGCAGAGCAGGAGGGGCCGGGGAGCTGTTTTTT. The V gene is TRBV20-1, the J gene TRBJ2-2, with D possibly being TRBD2 (6 bases). The CDR3 has 11 residues. Looked up from germline, CDR1 is DFQATT and CDR2 is SNEGSKA (reference sequence).

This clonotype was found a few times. In nucleotides, the CDR3 is TGTGCCAGCAGTTACTCGGCCGAAGAGACCCAGTACTTC. Protein product: CASSYSAEETQYF. The gene calls are TRBV6-2 or TRBV6-3 and TRBJ2-5, with unresolved D. V dropped 0 bases and J dropped 3 bases, with 5 bases sitting between them. Germline V gene lookup returns CDR1 MNHEY and CDR2 SVGEGT. The CDR3 runs to 13 residues.

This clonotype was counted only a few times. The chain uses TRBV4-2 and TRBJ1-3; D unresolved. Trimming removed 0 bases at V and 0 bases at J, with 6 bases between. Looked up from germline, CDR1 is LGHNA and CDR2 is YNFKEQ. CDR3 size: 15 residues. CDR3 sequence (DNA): TGTGCCAGCAGCCAAGATGGCCACTCTGGAAACACCATATATTTT. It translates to CASSQDGHSGNTIYF.

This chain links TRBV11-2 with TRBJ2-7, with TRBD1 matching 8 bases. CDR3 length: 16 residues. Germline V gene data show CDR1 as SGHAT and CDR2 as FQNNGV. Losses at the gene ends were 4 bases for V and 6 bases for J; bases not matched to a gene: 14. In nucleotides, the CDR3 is TGTGCCAGCAGCTCCTGGCCCCGGACAGGGTTCGGCGAGCAGTACTTC. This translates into CASSSWPRTGFGEQYF.

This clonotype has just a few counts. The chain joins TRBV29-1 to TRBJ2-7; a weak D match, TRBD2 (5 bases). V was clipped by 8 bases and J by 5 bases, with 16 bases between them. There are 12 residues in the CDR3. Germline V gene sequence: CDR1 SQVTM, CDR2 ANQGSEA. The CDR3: CSTRRGLNEQYF. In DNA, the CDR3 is TGCAGCACAAGAAGAGGGTTGAACGAGCAGTACTTC.

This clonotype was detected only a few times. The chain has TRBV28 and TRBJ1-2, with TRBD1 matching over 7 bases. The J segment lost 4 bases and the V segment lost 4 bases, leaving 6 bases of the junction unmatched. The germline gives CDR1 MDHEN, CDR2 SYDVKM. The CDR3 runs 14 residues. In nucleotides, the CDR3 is TGTGCCAGCAGTTCCACAGGGGTTGGCTATGGCTACACCTTC. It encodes CASSSTGVGYGYTF.

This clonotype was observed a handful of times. CDR3 in amino acids: CASSADTNSPLHF. For the CDR3, the DNA is TGTGCCAGCAGCGCCGATACTAATTCACCCCTCCACTTT. The V call is TRBV7-2, the J call TRBJ1-6; no firm D call. Trimming stripped 5 bases from V and 6 bases from J, with 8 bases between. Germline-derived CDR1 and CDR2 are SGHTA and FQGNSA. CDR3 length equals 13 residues. The full variable domain, rest sourced from reference TRBV7-2 and TRBJ1-6, is GAGVSQSPSNKVTEKGKDVELRCDPISGHTALYWYRQSLGQGLEFLIYFQGNSAPDKSGLPSDRFSAERTGGSVSTLTIQRTQQEDSAVYLCASSADTNSPLHFGNGTRLTVT.

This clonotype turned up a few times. The CDR3 DNA follows: TGTGCCAGCAGTTGGCCGACTAGCGGGGACCGGATGGGAACCGGGGAGCTGTTTTTT. This translates into CASSWPTSGDRMGTGELFF. The chain carries TRBV6-5 and TRBJ2-2, with 11 bases lining up with TRBD2. The CDR3 totals 19 residues. Looked up from germline, CDR1 is MNHEY and CDR2 is SVGAGI. Trimming at V came to 4 bases and at J to 5 bases, leaving 15 bases not matched to a gene.

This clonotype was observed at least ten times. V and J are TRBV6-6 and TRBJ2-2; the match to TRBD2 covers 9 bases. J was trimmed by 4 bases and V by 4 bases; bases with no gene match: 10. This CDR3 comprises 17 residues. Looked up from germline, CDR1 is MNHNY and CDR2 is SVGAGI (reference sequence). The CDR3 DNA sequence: TGTGCCAGCAGTTCCCCGGGTAGCGGGGGCCTCACCGGGGAGCTGTTTTTT. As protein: CASSSPGSGGLTGELFF.

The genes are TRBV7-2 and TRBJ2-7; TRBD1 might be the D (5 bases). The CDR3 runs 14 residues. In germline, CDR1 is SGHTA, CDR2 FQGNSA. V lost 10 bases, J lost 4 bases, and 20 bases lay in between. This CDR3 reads CATHQRGPHYEQYF. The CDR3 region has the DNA TGTGCCACCCACCAAAGGGGCCCGCATTACGAGCAGTACTTC. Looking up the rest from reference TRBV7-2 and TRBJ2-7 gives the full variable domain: GAGVSQSPSNKVTEKGKDVELRCDPISGHTALYWYRQSLGQGLEFLIYFQGNSAPDKSGLPSDRFSAERTGGSVSTLTIQRTQQEDSAVYLCATHQRGPHYEQYFGPGTRLTVT.